Included here is one T cell receptor (beta chain) sequence, with context. The sample is drawn from a study of blood T cell repertoires in COVID-19. Background on the study: The United States, Italy and Spain were the sources of the acute and convalescent COVID-19 samples. PBMCs, B-cell-depleted T cells, or T cells provided the cDNA or gDNA that made up the material.

Authors' data handling: Counts of nucleated cells, estimated from reference gene primer amplification, were obtained. The method was immunoSEQ multiplex PCR; TCRdb's version includes in-frame clones alone and lacks a portion of them. V, J and clone size are those of that table, while D and trimming were read from the DNA. Of around 81,000 clones listed, roughly 78% are singletons. V was pared by 1 base and J by 4 bases, with 15 bases of the junction left unmatched. From germline, CDR1 is LGHNT and CDR2 FRNRAP. CDR3 length equals 18 residues. The chain has TRBV12-5 and TRBJ1-1; 7 positions match TRBD1. The material sequenced was peripheral blood. The source is a human donor in a cohort sampled during active COVID-19. The DNA of the CDR3 is TGTGCTAGTGGTTTGGACCTGGTGAGGGGGCGCGAGGGCACTGAAGCTTTCTTT. Amino acids: CASGLDLVRGREGTEAFF.